A single sample is the source of the 16 T cell receptor beta chains below, sequenced in a study of blood T cell repertoires in COVID-19. Sequencing used immunoSEQ multiplex PCR; TCRdb keeps in-frame clones, though not all of them. This sample has 150,000 to 200,000 clones, with roughly four fifths found just once. The specimen was peripheral blood. The receptor set was obtained from a woman aged 40 to 49 with COVID-19, enrolled during active disease.

This CDR3 is CATRGTGTRAEAFF. CDR3 nucleotide sequence: TGTGCCACCAGGGGGACAGGGACCAGGGCTGAAGCTTTCTTT. The rearrangement links TRBV18 to TRBJ1-1, with 9 bases lining up with TRBD1. Trimming cost V 10 bases and J 6 bases; bases outside gene matches: 12. Germline assignment: CDR1 KGHSH and CDR2 LQKENI. CDR3 length: 14 residues.

The chain couples TRBV7-2 to TRBJ1-1; D perhaps matches TRBD1 (5 bases). The CDR3 sequence is 14 residues long. Germline V gene sequence: CDR1 SGHTA, CDR2 FQGNSA. V lost 1 base and J lost 3, with 9 bases in between. The CDR3 region has the DNA TGTGCCAGCAGCTTAGTCAGGGTTGACACTGAAGCTTTCTTT. Protein product: CASSLVRVDTEAFF. Using reference TRBV7-2 and TRBJ1-1 for the parts outside the CDR3, the full variable domain is GAGVSQSPSNKVTEKGKDVELRCDPISGHTALYWYRQSLGQGLEFLIYFQGNSAPDKSGLPSDRFSAERTGGSVSTLTIQRTQQEDSAVYLCASSLVRVDTEAFFGQGTRLTVV.

This clone was seen only once. This sequence joins TRBV28 and TRBJ2-7; D perhaps matches TRBD1 (6 bases). The CDR3 totals 15 residues. V gave up 8 bases and J gave up 0 bases, with 17 bases separating them. Germline CDR1 reads MDHEN; CDR2 reads SYDVKM. As DNA, the CDR3 is TGTGCCAGCCAGCAGTGGGGGCGGCACTCCTACGAGCAGTACTTC. Its translation: CASQQWGRHSYEQYF.

The CDR3 DNA sequence: TGTGCCAGCAGCTTAGTCGGGGGAGCCGGCGACGAGCAGTACTTC. This translates into CASSLVGGAGDEQYF. The chain combines TRBV11-2 with TRBJ2-7, with D maybe TRBD2 (6 bases). The V and J ends lost 1 base and 5 bases respectively, with 15 bases between them. The CDR3 is 15 residues long. The germline gives CDR1 SGHAT, CDR2 FQNNGV.

This chain uses TRBV14 with TRBJ1-1; TRBD1 is a possible D gene (6 bases). V lost 4 bases and J 6 bases, leaving 15 bases between the germline ends. The CDR3 sequence is 14 residues long. Germline CDR1 and CDR2: SGHDN and FVKESK. The CDR3 coding sequence is TGTGCCAGCAGCCTAGGACAGACCTTCTCTGAAGCTTTCTTT. This encodes CASSLGQTFSEAFF.

This chain's CDR3 is CASSFSGGGTDTQYF. For the CDR3, the DNA is TGTGCCAGCAGCTTTAGCGGAGGGGGCACAGATACGCAGTATTTT. The chain uses TRBV11-1 and TRBJ2-3; D is possibly TRBD2 (6 bases). Trimming shortened V by 3 bases and J by 1 base, and 11 bases separated the two germline ends. Germline V gene data show CDR1 as SGHAT and CDR2 as FQDESV (reference sequence). There are 15 residues in the CDR3.

Here the CDR3 reads CASSRGQGPYGYTF. CDR3 in DNA: TGTGCCAGCAGCAGGGGACAGGGTCCTTATGGCTACACCTTC. The chain has TRBV7-8 and TRBJ1-2, with 9 bases matching TRBD1. CDR1 and CDR2 (germline): SGHVS, FQNEAQ. The length of the CDR3 is 14 residues. V trimming: 5 bases; J trimming: 5 bases; junction bases outside the gene matches: 6.

The chain's CDR3 is CASRSPRRSSYEQYF. The CDR3 nucleotides read TGTGCCAGCAGATCGCCCCGCCGCAGCTCCTACGAGCAGTACTTC. This chain links TRBV28 with TRBJ2-7, with D unresolved. V shed 6 bases and J shed 0 bases, with 15 bases lying between them. The CDR3 is 15 amino acids. Germline CDR1 and CDR2: MDHEN and SYDVKM.

The CDR3: CASSPSTGTNTQYF. The CDR3 DNA reads TGTGCCAGCAGCCCCTCTACAGGGACCAATACGCAGTATTTT. This chain connects TRBV4-2 to TRBJ2-3, with D possibly being TRBD1 (6 bases). CDR3 size: 14 residues. Between the trimmed V and J ends, which lost 4 bases and 7 bases, there was a span of 15 bases. Germline CDR1 reads LGHNA; CDR2 reads YNFKEQ.

This chain joins TRBV30 and TRBJ2-7, with D possibly matching TRBD2 (6 bases). V gave up 4 bases and J gave up 3 bases, with 22 bases separating them. The CDR3 contains 16 residues. The germline gives CDR1 GTSNPN, CDR2 SVGIG (reference sequence). The CDR3 region has the DNA TGTGCCTGGAAGAGCCCCACTGAGCGGGTGGACTACGAGCAGTACTTC. Residues: CAWKSPTERVDYEQYF. Combining the CDR3 with reference TRBV30 and TRBJ2-7 gives the whole variable domain SQTIHQWPATLVQPVGSPLSLECTVEGTSNPNLYWYRQAAGRGLQLLFYSVGIGQISSEVPQNLSASRPQDRQFILSSKKLLLSDSGFYLCAWKSPTERVDYEQYFGPGTRLTVT.

The V call is TRBV7-9, the J call TRBJ2-1, with 12 bases aligning to TRBD2. Germline V lookup: CDR1 SEHNR, CDR2 FQNEAQ (reference sequence). The CDR3 consists of 15 residues. After removal of 5 bases from V and 10 bases from J, the junction contained 9 bases not matched to a gene. This CDR3 reads CASSTGTSGFGEQFF. CDR3 DNA: TGTGCCAGCAGCACCGGGACTAGCGGGTTTGGAGAGCAGTTCTTC.

This clone has only a few counts. The gene calls are TRBV7-2 and TRBJ1-5; D is unresolved. This CDR3 contains 16 residues. Germline CDR1 is SGHTA and CDR2 is FQGNSA. Trimming took off 4 bases at V and 9 bases at J, with 22 bases between the two ends. For the CDR3, the DNA is TGTGCCAGCAGCTCACACAGCCGAGTATTAGATGCGCCCCAGCATTTT. This codes for CASSSHSRVLDAPQHF.

The rearrangement joins TRBV6-5 to TRBJ2-2; TRBD1 is a possible D gene (6 bases). With 5 bases removed from V and 7 bases from J, the gap between germline ends came to 17 bases. The CDR3 totals 15 residues. Germline CDR1 MNHEY, CDR2 SVGAGI. CDR3 DNA sequence: TGTGCCAGCAGTACAGGGATGCCACGGGTCGGGGAGCTGTTTTTT. As protein: CASSTGMPRVGELFF.

This clone was seen only once. J is TRBJ1-1 and V is TRBV6-1; possible D gene TRBD1, 5 bases. The CDR3 runs to 14 residues. Germline V gene sequence: CDR1 MNHNS, CDR2 SASEGT. Trimming took 3 bases from V and 0 from J, leaving 8 bases between them. CDR3 sequence (DNA): TGTGCCAGCAGTGACCGGACACTGAACACTGAAGCTTTCTTT. Translation gives CASSDRTLNTEAFF.

In DNA form, the CDR3 reads TGCAGTGCTAGTTTAGCGGGAGTGGGTTACAATGAGCAGTTCTTC. Amino acids: CSASLAGVGYNEQFF. The chain employs TRBV20-1 and TRBJ2-1, with TRBD2 matching over 9 bases. CDR1 and CDR2 (germline): DFQATT, SNEGSKA (reference sequence). The CDR3 is made up of 15 amino acids. Losses at the gene ends were 3 bases for V and 4 bases for J; bases not matched to a gene: 7.

This clone showed up just once. This sequence joins TRBV27 and TRBJ1-6; no definite D call. Germline V gene lookup returns CDR1 MNHEY and CDR2 SMNVEV (reference sequence). The CDR3 sequence is 15 residues long. The germline V and J ends were trimmed by 0 bases and 9 bases, with 12 bases remaining between them. DNA for the CDR3: TGTGCCAGCAGTTTATCGCGACTCCAAGGTTCACCCCTCCACTTT. Translation gives CASSLSRLQGSPLHF.